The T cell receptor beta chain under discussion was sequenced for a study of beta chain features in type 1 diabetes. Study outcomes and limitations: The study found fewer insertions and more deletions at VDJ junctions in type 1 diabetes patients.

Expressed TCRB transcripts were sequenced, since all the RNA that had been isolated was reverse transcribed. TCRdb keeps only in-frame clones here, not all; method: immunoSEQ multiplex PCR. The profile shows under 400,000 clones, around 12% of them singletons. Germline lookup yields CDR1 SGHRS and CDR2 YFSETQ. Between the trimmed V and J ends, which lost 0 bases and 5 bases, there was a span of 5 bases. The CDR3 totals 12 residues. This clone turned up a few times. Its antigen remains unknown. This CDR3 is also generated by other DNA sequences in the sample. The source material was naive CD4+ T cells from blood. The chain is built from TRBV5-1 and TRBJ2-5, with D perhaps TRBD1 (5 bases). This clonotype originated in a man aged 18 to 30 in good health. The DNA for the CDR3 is TGCGCCAGCAGCTTGGGACAGGAGACCCAGTACTTC. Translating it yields CASSLGQETQYF.